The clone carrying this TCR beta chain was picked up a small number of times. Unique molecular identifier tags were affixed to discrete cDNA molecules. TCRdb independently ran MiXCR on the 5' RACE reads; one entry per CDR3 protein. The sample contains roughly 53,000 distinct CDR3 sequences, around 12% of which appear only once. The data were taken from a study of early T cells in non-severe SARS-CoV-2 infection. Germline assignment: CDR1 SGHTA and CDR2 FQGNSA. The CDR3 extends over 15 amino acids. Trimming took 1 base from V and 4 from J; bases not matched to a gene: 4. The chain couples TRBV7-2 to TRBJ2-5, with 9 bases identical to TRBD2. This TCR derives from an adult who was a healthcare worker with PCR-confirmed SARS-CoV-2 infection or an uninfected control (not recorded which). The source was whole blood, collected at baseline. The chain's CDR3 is CASSLGASGIETQYF. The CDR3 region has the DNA TGTGCCAGCAGCTTAGGGGCTAGCGGGATAGAGACCCAGTACTTC.